These 18 T cell receptor beta chains came from one sample sequenced in a study of identical twins. TCRdb recomputed calls from the 5' RACE reads with MiXCR, one row per CDR3 protein. The repertoire holds more than 600,000 distinct CDR3 sequences, about 20% seen once, with roughly 13% in the top ten. These same records also appear under a second study, on T cells expressing NK-cell markers.

Sequencing input: PBMCs. The receptors derive from a woman younger than 35 in good health.

This clonotype was picked up a small number of times. The chain uses TRBV5-1 and TRBJ2-1; D is possibly TRBD1 (5 bases). The germline gives CDR1 SGHRS, CDR2 YFSETQ. The CDR3 is 14 amino acids. V was clipped by 4 bases and J by 8 bases, with 16 bases between them. This CDR3 is CASSQGVGGDEQFF. CDR3 sequence (DNA): TGCGCCAGCAGCCAAGGGGTCGGTGGTGATGAGCAGTTCTTC.

The CDR3 sequence is CASSPLDRAYEQYF. In DNA, the CDR3 is TGCGCCAGCAGCCCCCTGGACCGGGCCTACGAGCAGTACTTC. The chain combines TRBV5-1 with TRBJ2-7; D is uncertain. This CDR3 has 14 residues. V lost 4 bases and J lost 2, with 13 bases in between. Germline loops: CDR1 SGHRS, CDR2 YFSETQ. The full variable domain, its missing parts supplied by reference TRBV5-1 and TRBJ2-7, is KAGVTQTPRYLIKTRGQQVTLSCSPISGHRSVSWYQQTPGQGLQFLFEYFSETQRNKGNFPGRFSGRQFSNSRSEMNVSTLELGDSALYLCASSPLDRAYEQYFGPGTRLTVT.

The J gene is TRBJ1-5, the V gene TRBV6-1, with D perhaps matching TRBD1 (6 bases). The CDR3 consists of 14 residues. From germline, CDR1 is MNHNS and CDR2 SASEGT. The V and J ends lost 6 bases and 5 bases respectively, with 14 bases between them. CDR3 nucleotides: TGTGCCAGCAGCCCCGGACAGCCCTATCAGCCCCAGCATTTT. Protein sequence: CASSPGQPYQPQHF.

This clonotype was counted once. This chain joins TRBV3-1 and TRBJ2-7, with TRBD1 matching over 9 bases. The ends lost 3 bases at V and 6 bases at J; junction bases unmatched: 9. There are 15 residues in the CDR3. Germline loops: CDR1 LGHDT, CDR2 YNNKEL (reference sequence). CDR3 loop: CASSQTGTGFGEQYF. In nucleotides, the CDR3 is TGTGCCAGCAGCCAGACCGGGACAGGGTTTGGCGAGCAGTACTTC.

This clonotype occurred a few times. The chain couples TRBV15 to TRBJ2-3; unclear D gene. Trimming pared 0 bases from V and 1 base from J, leaving 11 bases between. Germline lookup yields CDR1 LNHNV and CDR2 YYDKDF (reference sequence). The CDR3 runs 16 residues. CDR3 in DNA: TGTGCCACCAGCAGAGATCACTCGGTGGGCACAGATACGCAGTATTTT. Protein sequence: CATSRDHSVGTDTQYF. Full variable domain (missing parts from reference TRBV15 and TRBJ2-3): DAMVIQNPRYQVTQFGKPVTLSCSQTLNHNVMYWYQQKSSQAPKLLFHYYDKDFNNEADTPDNFQSRRPNTSFCFLDIRSPGLGDTAMYLCATSRDHSVGTDTQYFGPGTRLTVL.

Here the CDR3 DNA reads TGTGCCAGCAGCCGACCCCGAGATGAGCAGTACTTC. The encoded protein is CASSRPRDEQYF. The chain combines TRBV11-3 with TRBJ2-7; no clear D. Deletions cut 5 bases from V and 7 bases from J, with 12 bases between. The CDR3 length is 12 residues. The germline CDR1 and CDR2 sequences are SGHNT and YENEEA. The variable domain in full, completed from reference TRBV11-3 and TRBJ2-7, reads EAGVVQSPRYKIIEKKQPVAFWCNPISGHNTLYWYLQNLGQGPELLIRYENEEAVDDSQLPKDRFSAERLKGVDSTLKIQPAELGDSAVYLCASSRPRDEQYFGPGTRLTVT.

The V and J genes are TRBV20-1 and TRBJ2-2, with D possibly being TRBD1 (6 bases). V shed 0 bases and J shed 0 bases, with 14 bases lying between them. The length of the CDR3 is 17 residues. Germline CDR1 DFQATT, CDR2 SNEGSKA (reference sequence). The CDR3 region has the DNA TGCAGTGCTAGAGACCGTGTTAAGGGGGCGAACACCGGGGAGCTGTTTTTT. Amino acids: CSARDRVKGANTGELFF.

In its sample, this clonotype was seen many times. CDR3 region: CASSSVGSLNEQFF. The CDR3 DNA reads as TGTGCCAGCAGCAGCGTTGGGTCTCTTAATGAGCAGTTCTTC. The chain is built from TRBV7-2 and TRBJ2-1; no firm D call. This CDR3 spans 14 amino acids. Trimming removed 5 bases from V and 7 bases from J, with 15 bases in between. CDR1 SGHTA and CDR2 FQGNSA come from the germline V gene.

The chain carries TRBV25-1 and TRBJ2-7; no reliable D call. This CDR3 is 11 amino acids long. The V gene lost 7 bases and the J gene lost 5 bases, with 9 bases spanning the gap. Germline CDR1 MGHDK, CDR2 SYGVNS. The DNA for the CDR3 is TGTGCCAGCAAAACTCTGGACGAGCAGTACTTC. This encodes CASKTLDEQYF.

The V and J genes are TRBV27 and TRBJ2-4; D possibly matches TRBD1 or TRBD2 (6 bases each). Between the trimmed V and J ends, which lost 10 bases and 3 bases, there was a span of 19 bases. Germline CDR1 and CDR2: MNHEY and SMNVEV (reference sequence). This CDR3 comprises 15 residues. The CDR3 loop is CATRKLGGGKNIQYF. The CDR3 DNA is TGTGCCACCAGAAAGTTAGGGGGAGGCAAAAACATTCAGTACTTC.

This clonotype was found many times. CDR3 sequence: CAIRADRENYEQYF. CDR3 bases: TGTGCCATCAGGGCCGACAGGGAAAACTACGAGCAGTACTTC. The chain employs TRBV10-3 and TRBJ2-7, with 7 bases that match TRBD1. This CDR3 spans 14 amino acids. J lost 3 bases, V lost 6 bases, and 8 bases had no gene match. Germline assignment: CDR1 ENHRY and CDR2 SYGVKD.

V and J are TRBV11-2 and TRBJ1-2; 7 bases are a match to TRBD1. The V gene end was trimmed by 7 bases and the J gene end by 4 bases; junction bases not matched to a gene: 15. CDR1 and CDR2 (germline): SGHAT, FQNNGV. This CDR3 spans 16 amino acids. CDR3 residues: CASTPSGQGDFYGYTF. The CDR3 DNA reads TGTGCCAGCACCCCGAGCGGGCAGGGGGATTTCTATGGCTACACCTTC.

The CDR3 reads CASSLGGTGQPQHF. CDR3 DNA sequence: TGCGCCAGCAGCTTGGGGGGGACGGGACAGCCCCAGCATTTT. The chain joins TRBV5-1 to TRBJ1-5, with D perhaps matching TRBD1 (5 bases). The CDR3 extends over 14 amino acids. V was clipped by 0 bases and J by 7 bases, with 11 bases between them. Germline CDR1 is SGHRS and CDR2 is YFSETQ.

The chain carries TRBV7-9 and TRBJ2-3; no clear D gene. This CDR3 is built from 15 residues. Germline values: CDR1 SEHNR, CDR2 FQNEAQ (reference sequence). Trimming took off 2 bases at V and 2 bases at J, with 11 bases between the two ends. In nucleotides, the CDR3 is TGTGCCAGCAGCTTATTGTACCCAACCACAGATACGCAGTATTTT. It specifies CASSLLYPTTDTQYF. The whole variable domain, filled in from reference TRBV7-9 and TRBJ2-3, reads DTGVSQNPRHKITKRGQNVTFRCDPISEHNRLYWYRQTLGQGPEFLTYFQNEAQLEKSRLLSDRFSAERPKGSFSTLEIQRTEQGDSAMYLCASSLLYPTTDTQYFGPGTRLTVL.

The genes are TRBV7-9 and TRBJ2-1; 11 bases fit TRBD2. The CDR3 contains 15 residues. Germline-derived CDR1 and CDR2 are SEHNR and FQNEAQ (reference sequence). V dropped 7 bases and J dropped 10; count of bases not matched to a gene: 12. CDR3 amino acids: CASIAGTSGTGEQFF. CDR3 coding DNA: TGTGCCAGCATCGCTGGGACTAGCGGAACTGGGGAGCAGTTCTTC. Supplemented by reference TRBV7-9 and TRBJ2-1, the full variable domain reads DTGVSQNPRHKITKRGQNVTFRCDPISEHNRLYWYRQTLGQGPEFLTYFQNEAQLEKSRLLSDRFSAERPKGSFSTLEIQRTEQGDSAMYLCASIAGTSGTGEQFFGPGTRLTVL.

This clonotype was recorded at least ten times. The chain recombines TRBV20-1 with TRBJ1-2; D remains unclear. Germline V gene data show CDR1 as DFQATT and CDR2 as SNEGSKA (reference sequence). This CDR3 has 14 residues. With 1 base removed from V and 4 bases from J, the gap between germline ends came to 13 bases. CDR3 nucleotide sequence: TGCAGTGCTAGAGCGGGCCCTGACCCCTATGGCTACACCTTC. This codes for CSARAGPDPYGYTF.

V and J are TRBV30 and TRBJ2-2; D is perhaps TRBD2 (5 bases). CDR3 length: 13 residues. The V end was cut by 4 bases, the J end by 4 bases, with 10 bases between. Germline-derived CDR1 and CDR2 are GTSNPN and SVGIG (reference sequence). CDR3 sequence: CAWKPSITGELFF. CDR3 bases: TGTGCCTGGAAGCCTAGCATCACCGGGGAGCTGTTTTTT.

The rearrangement links TRBV5-6 to TRBJ2-7, with 7 bases identical to TRBD1. V lost 0 bases to trimming and J lost 7 bases; unmatched junction nucleotides: 10. Germline CDR1 reads SGHDT; CDR2 reads YYEEEE. The CDR3 loop spans 15 amino acids. The CDR3 nucleotides are TGTGCCAGCAGCTTGGGGGACAGCACAGTGGGAGAGCAGTACTTC. Translated: CASSLGDSTVGEQYF. The full variable domain, with the rest looked up from reference TRBV5-6 and TRBJ2-7, is DAGVTQSPTHLIKTRGQQVTLRCSPKSGHDTVSWYQQALGQGPQFIFQYYEEEERQRGNFPDRFSGHQFPNYSSELNVNALLLGDSALYLCASSLGDSTVGEQYFGPGTRLTVT.